This passage covers 25 T cell receptor beta chains from one sample sequenced in a study of cytomegalovirus exposure and HLA in healthy donors. With 60 Vbeta and 13 Jbeta primers, the PCR was carried out. The method was immunoSEQ multiplex PCR; TCRdb's version includes in-frame clones alone and lacks a portion of them. The sample includes approximately 100,000 clones, 75% to 85% of them seen just once. The sample comprised PBMCs. The receptors shown here come from a man between 18 and 35 years old in good health and CMV-seronegative.

The count of this clone is one. This sequence joins TRBV5-8 and TRBJ2-7; TRBD2 matches 7 bases. The CDR3 covers 16 residues. CDR1 is SGHTS, CDR2 YDEGEE, per germline. V gave up 4 bases and J gave up 7 bases; unmatched junction bases: 17. The CDR3 DNA reads TGTGCCAGCAGCCCTGCGTGGCGGGGGAGGTTGGGAGAGCAGTACTTC. This sequence encodes CASSPAWRGRLGEQYF.

The rearrangement joins TRBV7-8 to TRBJ1-1, with 9 bases lining up with TRBD1. CDR3 length: 15 amino acids. V gave up 5 bases and J gave up 5 bases; unmatched junction bases: 9. Per the germline V gene, CDR1 is SGHVS and CDR2 is FQNEAQ. The CDR3 protein is CASSLPGTGRTEAFF. The CDR3 bases are TGTGCCAGCAGCCTCCCCGGGACAGGGCGGACTGAAGCTTTCTTT.

This chain uses TRBV18 with TRBJ2-5, with D perhaps matching TRBD2 (6 bases). Germline-derived CDR1 and CDR2 are KGHSH and LQKENI. V lost 4 bases and J lost 5, with 11 bases in between. The CDR3 is made up of 13 amino acids. In nucleotides, the CDR3 is TGTGCCAGCTCACGGGCCCGGGGGGAGACCCAGTACTTC. Translation: CASSRARGETQYF.

The rearrangement uses TRBV29-1 and TRBJ1-5; D unclear. Per germline, CDR1 SQVTM and CDR2 ANQGSEA. The CDR3 has 13 amino acids. The V end was cut by 4 bases, the J end by 6 bases, with 13 bases between. The CDR3 region has the DNA TGCAGCGTTGTCCCGTCGGCGGCTCAGCCCCAGCATTTT. This sequence encodes CSVVPSAAQPQHF.

The V and J genes are TRBV5-4 and TRBJ1-1; a weak D match, TRBD1 (6 bases). The CDR3 sequence is 13 residues long. The germline CDR1 and CDR2 sequences are SGHNT and YYREEE (reference sequence). V lost 0 bases and J 4 bases, leaving 7 bases between the germline ends. This CDR3 is CASSLEGGTEAFF. The DNA of the CDR3 is TGTGCCAGCAGCTTGGAAGGGGGCACTGAAGCTTTCTTT.

This chain joins TRBV7-9 and TRBJ1-1; D gene ambiguous. Deletions cut 2 bases from V and 1 base from J, with 5 bases between. CDR3 size: 13 residues. Germline lookup yields CDR1 SEHNR and CDR2 FQNEAQ (reference sequence). The CDR3 sequence is CASSLLQNTEAFF. The CDR3 DNA reads as TGTGCCAGCAGCTTATTACAGAACACTGAAGCTTTCTTT.

The V call is TRBV6-1, the J call TRBJ2-5, with 9 bases identical to TRBD2. CDR1 is MNHNS, CDR2 SASEGT, per germline. Unmatched junction bases numbered 11, after V lost 1 base and J lost 2 bases. The CDR3 runs to 18 residues. CDR3 residues: CASSEVGAGAGGQETQYF. DNA for the CDR3: TGTGCCAGCAGTGAAGTGGGTGCGGGAGCGGGGGGACAAGAGACCCAGTACTTC.

The chain recombines TRBV6-1 with TRBJ1-5; D is perhaps TRBD1 (5 bases). V was cut by 6 bases and J by 5 bases, with 14 bases left in between. This CDR3 is built from 14 residues. CDR1 and CDR2 from the germline V gene are MNHNS and SASEGT. Written as DNA, the CDR3 is TGTGCCAGCAGCCAGCCGGGGGGGGATCAGCCCCAGCATTTT. Translated: CASSQPGGDQPQHF.

The chain employs TRBV2 and TRBJ1-4; no reliable D call. Germline V lookup: CDR1 SNHLY, CDR2 FYNNEI. The CDR3 is 14 amino acids. V dropped 6 bases and J dropped 8 bases, with 16 bases sitting between them. CDR3 loop: CASRGSVPREKLFF. The CDR3 coding sequence is TGTGCCAGCAGAGGGAGTGTCCCCAGGGAAAAACTGTTTTTT. The complete variable domain, with remaining parts taken from reference TRBV2 and TRBJ1-4, reads EPEVTQTPSHQVTQMGQEVILRCVPISNHLYFYWYRQILGQKVEFLVSFYNNEISEKSEIFDDQFSVERPDGSNFTLKIRSTKLEDSAMYFCASRGSVPREKLFFGSGTQLSVL.

The V and J genes are TRBV7-2 and TRBJ1-2; TRBD1 might be the D (6 bases). This CDR3 has 14 amino acids. The ends were cut back, 1 base at V and 3 bases at J, with 9 bases in the middle. Germline CDR1 is SGHTA and CDR2 is FQGNSA. CDR3 DNA sequence: TGTGCCAGCAGCTTAGACAGGGAATACTATGGCTACACCTTC. Translating it yields CASSLDREYYGYTF.

The chain employs TRBV2 and TRBJ1-3; TRBD1 is a possible D gene (5 bases). Trimming cost V 5 bases and J 0 bases, with 14 bases left between them. From germline, CDR1 is SNHLY and CDR2 FYNNEI. The CDR3 runs to 16 residues. CDR3 amino acids: CASSRTQGHSGNTIYF. CDR3 nucleotides: TGTGCCAGCAGTCGGACCCAGGGTCACTCTGGAAACACCATATATTTT.

The chain uses TRBV27 and TRBJ2-1, with 14 bases identical to TRBD2. CDR1 MNHEY and CDR2 SMNVEV come from the germline V gene (reference sequence). J lost 14 bases, V lost 2 bases, and 14 bases had no gene match. The CDR3 covers 17 residues. CDR3 sequence: CASSLPTSRLAGGREFF. The CDR3 DNA reads as TGTGCCAGCAGTTTACCGACTTCCCGACTAGCGGGGGGGCGGGAGTTCTTC.

This chain links TRBV6-6 with TRBJ2-7; maybe TRBD2 (5 bases). Germline CDR1 and CDR2: MNHNY and SVGAGI (reference sequence). V was trimmed by 6 bases and J by 6 bases, leaving 9 bases between them. The CDR3 contains 11 residues. The CDR3 nucleotides read TGTGCCAGCAGCCCCGGAGGCGAGCAGTACTTC. Amino acid sequence: CASSPGGEQYF.

The chain couples TRBV6-5 to TRBJ2-1, with a tentative D call TRBD2 (5 bases). This CDR3 has 12 residues. Trimming took off 6 bases at V and 10 bases at J, with 13 bases between the two ends. The germline gives CDR1 MNHEY, CDR2 SVGAGI. This chain's CDR3 is CASSSREAEQFF. The CDR3 DNA sequence: TGTGCCAGCAGCTCCCGGGAAGCGGAGCAGTTCTTC.

The sample holds a few counts of this clone. V usage is TRBV4-2 and J usage is TRBJ1-1; the D is unclear. Per germline, CDR1 LGHNA and CDR2 YNFKEQ. V gave up 0 bases and J gave up 2 bases, with 7 bases separating them. The CDR3 extends over 14 amino acids. CDR3 sequence reads: CASSQDRSNTEAFF. CDR3 coding DNA: TGTGCCAGCAGCCAAGATCGGTCAAACACTGAAGCTTTCTTT.

The chain joins TRBV30 to TRBJ2-1; no clear D gene. This CDR3 is 16 amino acids long. V shed 0 bases and J shed 0 bases, with 12 bases lying between them. Germline V gene sequence: CDR1 GTSNPN, CDR2 SVGIG (reference sequence). The CDR3 sequence is CAWSVRRTSSYNEQFF. The CDR3 DNA is TGTGCCTGGAGTGTACGAAGAACGAGCTCCTACAATGAGCAGTTCTTC.

The chain links TRBV5-1 to TRBJ2-2; 8 bases match TRBD2. Germline V gene sequence: CDR1 SGHRS, CDR2 YFSETQ. Losses at the gene ends were 1 base for V and 2 bases for J; bases not matched to a gene: 4. This CDR3 contains 16 residues. The CDR3 nucleotides read TGCGCCAGCAGCTTGTCAGCGGGGGCTAACACCGGGGAGCTGTTTTTT. Translation: CASSLSAGANTGELFF.

The genes are TRBV4-1 and TRBJ2-7; 14 nucleotides agree with TRBD2. The V gene's germline CDR1 is MGHRA and CDR2 YSYEKL. The CDR3 spans 16 residues. The V segment lost 0 bases and the J segment 9 bases; nucleotides outside the gene matches: 7. The CDR3 reads CASSQDGLAGGMVQYF. CDR3 DNA: TGCGCCAGCAGCCAAGATGGACTAGCGGGGGGCATGGTGCAGTACTTC.

V gene TRBV13 combines with J gene TRBJ2-1; the match to TRBD2 covers 12 bases. Unmatched junction bases numbered 8, after V lost 0 bases and J lost 8 bases. Germline values: CDR1 PRHDT, CDR2 FYEKMQ (reference sequence). This CDR3 region has 17 residues. CDR3 amino acids: CASSLGGLAGGPYEQFF. CDR3 DNA sequence: TGTGCCAGCAGCTTAGGCGGGCTAGCGGGGGGGCCTTATGAGCAGTTCTTC.

The chain is built from TRBV10-1 and TRBJ1-1; 7 nucleotides agree with TRBD1. There are 13 residues in the CDR3. The ends lost 6 bases at V and 1 base at J; junction bases unmatched: 2. Germline CDR1 and CDR2: WNHNN and SYGVQD (reference sequence). The CDR3 DNA reads as TGCGCCAGCAGCCGGGACAGGAACACTGAAGCTTTCTTT. It specifies CASSRDRNTEAFF.

About this clone: A junction end diverges from the germline sequence, so it may reflect a read error. V and J are TRBV7-9 and TRBJ1-2; no clear D. This CDR3 comprises 14 residues. The V gene's germline CDR1 is SEHNR and CDR2 FQNEAQ (reference sequence). The CDR3 region has the DNA TGTTCCAGCAGCAGTCCGAGTACTAACTATGGCTACACCTTC. Amino acids: CSSSSPSTNYGYTF.

This clone occurred a few times. The chain is built from TRBV5-6 and TRBJ2-2; 13 positions agree with TRBD2. The J segment lost 7 bases and the V segment lost 4 bases, leaving 7 bases of the junction unmatched. The CDR3 extends over 16 amino acids. CDR1 and CDR2 (germline): SGHDT, YYEEEE. Written as DNA, the CDR3 is TGTGCCAGCAGCATACTAGCGGGGGGGCCTAGCGGGGAGCTGTTTTTT. Protein: CASSILAGGPSGELFF.

This clone was observed a handful of times. This chain uses TRBV27 with TRBJ2-5, with 9 bases lining up with TRBD1. CDR1 and CDR2 from the germline V gene are MNHEY and SMNVEV (reference sequence). J lost 5 bases, V lost 6 bases, and 7 bases had no gene match. The CDR3 is 14 residues long. In DNA form, the CDR3 reads TGTGCCAGCAGCCTACAGGGGGCGAGTGAGACCCAGTACTTC. Amino acids: CASSLQGASETQYF.

This chain connects TRBV2 to TRBJ1-2, with D tentatively TRBD1 (6 bases). The V gene's germline CDR1 is SNHLY and CDR2 FYNNEI. The CDR3 extends over 15 amino acids. The germline V and J ends were trimmed by 4 bases and 2 bases, with 14 bases remaining between them. The CDR3 DNA follows: TGTGCCAGCAGTGTCGGGCAGGGGACCAACTATGGCTACACCTTC. It codes for CASSVGQGTNYGYTF.

The CDR3 bases are TGTGCCAGCAGTTTGCCCACCCCTAATGGCTACACCTTC. As protein: CASSLPTPNGYTF. The chain is built from TRBV7-9 and TRBJ1-2; D call uncertain. V was shortened by 6 bases and J by 6 bases, with 14 bases between the two germline ends. The CDR3 has 13 residues. Germline V gene lookup returns CDR1 SEHNR and CDR2 FQNEAQ (reference sequence).